This TCR beta chain was documented in a study of blood T cells in healthy people across ages. A word on this clonotype: The antigen remains unidentified.

Regarding the study as a whole: As age increased, TCR beta diversity per million T cells fell in a roughly linear fashion. Total diversity from one million sequenced T cells was likely underestimated. Observed TCR beta diversity showed a strong correlation with the percentage of naive T cells as measured by flow cytometry.

V shed 0 bases and J 8 bases; nucleotides not matched to a gene: 12. The CDR3 consists of 15 residues. Germline CDR1 DFQATT, CDR2 SNEGSKA (reference sequence). A second about 6 to 11 cycle PCR used barcoded and J-beta primers. TCRdb called the 5' RACE reads again in MiXCR, with one record for every CDR3 protein. The data hold approximately 1.5 million distinct CDR3 sequences, with roughly 32% observed a single time. The chain joins TRBV20-1 to TRBJ1-2; 7 bases align to TRBD1. Sequencing was done on a sample of blood. This receptor was identified in a woman between 25 and 40 years old in good health. CDR3 amino acids: CSARDDKEGGKGYTF. DNA for the CDR3: TGCAGTGCTAGAGATGATAAGGAAGGGGGCAAGGGCTACACCTTC.